This TCR beta chain was sequenced during a study of early T cells in non-severe SARS-CoV-2 infection. The CDR3 runs 14 residues. Germline lookup yields CDR1 SGHDN and CDR2 FVKESK. Trimming took 4 bases from V and 2 from J, leaving 11 bases between them. Using its own MiXCR run on the 5' RACE reads, TCRdb lists one record per CDR3 protein. The data contain about 89,000 distinct CDR3 sequences, roughly 14% of them singletons. The chain is built from TRBV14 and TRBJ1-2, with a tentative D call TRBD1 (6 bases). What was sequenced was whole blood. The clonotype comes from an adult who was a healthcare worker with PCR-confirmed SARS-CoV-2 infection or an uninfected control (not recorded which). The DNA for the CDR3 is TGTGCCAGCAGCCTGGACAGTGTGAACTATGGCTACACCTTC. As protein: CASSLDSVNYGYTF.